This TCR beta chain originates from a study of blood T cell repertoires in COVID-19. Sequencing used immunoSEQ multiplex PCR; TCRdb keeps in-frame clones, though not all of them. In the table there are over 120,000 clones, roughly 80% of which are singletons. The sample taken for sequencing was peripheral blood. The receptor was derived from a woman older than 75 with acute or convalescent COVID-19.

Written as DNA, the CDR3 is TGTGCCAGCCATGGGGACAGTTTCTATGGCTACACCTTC. This encodes CASHGDSFYGYTF. The chain is built from TRBV18 and TRBJ1-2; the match to TRBD1 covers 7 bases. Germline V gene lookup returns CDR1 KGHSH and CDR2 LQKENI. The CDR3 contains 13 residues. The V segment lost 8 bases and the J segment 4 bases; nucleotides outside the gene matches: 7.